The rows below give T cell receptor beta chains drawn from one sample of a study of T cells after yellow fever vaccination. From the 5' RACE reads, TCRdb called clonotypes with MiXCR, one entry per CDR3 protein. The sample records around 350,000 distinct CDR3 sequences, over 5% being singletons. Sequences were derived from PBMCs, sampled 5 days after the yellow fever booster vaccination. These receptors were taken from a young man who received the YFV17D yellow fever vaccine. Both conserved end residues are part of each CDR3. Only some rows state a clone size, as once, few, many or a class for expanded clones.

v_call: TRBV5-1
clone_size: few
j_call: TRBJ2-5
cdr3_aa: CASSPSGTVGTETQYF

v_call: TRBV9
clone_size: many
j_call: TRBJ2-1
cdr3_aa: CASSAGDLGLADPNPGYNEQFF

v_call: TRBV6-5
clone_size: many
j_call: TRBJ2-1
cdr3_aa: CASSYGTVNNEQFF

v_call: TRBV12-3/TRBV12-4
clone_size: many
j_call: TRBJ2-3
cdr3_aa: CASSPQLAVTDTQYF

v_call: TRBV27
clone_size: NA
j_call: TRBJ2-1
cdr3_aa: CASSLSLGVSYNEQFF

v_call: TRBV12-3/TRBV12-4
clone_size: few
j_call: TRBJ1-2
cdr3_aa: CASSRDRSTYGYTF

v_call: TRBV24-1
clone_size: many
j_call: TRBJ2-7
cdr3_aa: CATTITGESSYEQYF

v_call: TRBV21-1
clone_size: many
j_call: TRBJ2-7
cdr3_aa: CASSKFTCFLTSYDEQYF

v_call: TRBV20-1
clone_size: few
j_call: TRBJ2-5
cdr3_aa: CSAVGGSGRSETQYF

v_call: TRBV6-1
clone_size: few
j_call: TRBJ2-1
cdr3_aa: CASSEDRGLLNEQFF

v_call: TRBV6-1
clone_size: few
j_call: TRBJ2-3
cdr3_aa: CASQGQAVREDTQYF

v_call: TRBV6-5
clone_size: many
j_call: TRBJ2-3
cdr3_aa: CASSFVLAADTQYF

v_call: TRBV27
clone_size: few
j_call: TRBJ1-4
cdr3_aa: CASSLSPDRLSEKLFF

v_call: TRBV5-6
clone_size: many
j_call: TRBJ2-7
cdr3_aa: CASSTKTGGSYEQYF

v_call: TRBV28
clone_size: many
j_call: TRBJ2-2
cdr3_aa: CASSLRPGISGELFF

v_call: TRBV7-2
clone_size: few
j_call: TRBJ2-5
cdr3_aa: CASSFGPPRYF

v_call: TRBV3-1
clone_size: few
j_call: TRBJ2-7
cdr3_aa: CASSQDLSSGARQYF